This record covers a single T cell receptor (beta chain). What antigen it recognizes has not been identified. Base qualities are not at hand, and no much larger clone is one base apart. The source of the sample is a study of shared clonotypes between healthy human individuals (TCRdb year 2020). Background on the whole study: A couple of women and a few men aged 18 to 49 years were included in the cohort. Per donor, three plates each were used for CD4 naive and CD4 memory, two for CD8 naive, and one for CD8 memory. Different laboratories and diverse techniques were used to prepare libraries and sequence TCR repertoires, to increase sequencing depth and limit assay-specific biases. Leukapheresis yielded between about 0.9 and 8.9 billion PBMCs per donor. To estimate repertoire size and how much clonotype sharing occurs between individuals, the study deeply sequenced the blood TCR repertoires of roughly 5 healthy adults. The paper as a whole reports these results and caveats: About 5% of naive CD4, 3.5% of naive CD8, around 2.3% of memory CD4, and approximately 0.39% of memory CD8 clonotypes were shared across four donors. Sampling was restricted to blood, and TCR repertoires in tissues likely differ from the TCR repertoires found in blood. Because the study included a small number of donors, the genetic and exposure-history diversity represented was limited. Pairwise subsampling indicated that sequencing depth was expected to affect the degree of clonotype sharing among donors. Higher generation probabilities were observed for clonotypes shared by all four sorted-subset donors than for non-shared clonotypes. Naive subsets generally had larger estimated clonotype richness than memory subsets did. Incomplete sequencing was indicated by rarefaction of sorted-subset datasets, despite the large sequencing depth.

TCR CDR3 regions were amplified from genomic DNA by multiplex PCR using the deep immunoSEQ assay. Extracted genomic DNA from each cell subset was spread evenly across all wells of several immunoSEQ 96-well plates, with each plate serving as a replicate. For sorted subsets, 150 to 250 ng genomic DNA, equal to tens of thousands of T cell genomes, was loaded into each replicate PCR. Purified libraries were quantified with a Qubit 3.0 fluorometer, sized on a Bioanalyzer 2100, and re-quantified with the KAPA Library Quantification kit. Every immunoSEQ 96-well plate was sequenced on a dedicated single-read 150-cycle Illumina NextSeq 550 flow cell. The original methods were these. Because the immunoSEQ output included only junctional sequences and no quality scores, the filtering could not be the same as the filtering used for full-length reads. To assign V/J genes and CDR3, sequences were annotated using PyIR, a Python wrapper for IgBLAST v1.9, with IMGT germline references. Reads were removed for weak V/J assignments (E-value above 1e-6), missing CDR3, stop codons, out-of-frame junctions, or ambiguous translated residues. V3J clonotypes were defined by identical inferred V gene, J gene, and CDR3 amino acid sequence. The percentage overlap between two repertoires was calculated by dividing the number of shared unique clonotypes by the size of the smaller repertoire. Richness of each repertoire was evaluated using RTK rarefaction, the Chao1 estimator, and Recon v2.1 estimates of unobserved clonotypes. Generation probabilities were computed with OLGA for all TCRbeta clonotypes obtained by the gDNA method from several donors. TCRdb holds this immuneACCESS table with in-frame rearrangements only. Some clones are missing; in checked studies, unresolved V genes explain under half, and the rest has no known cause. V, J and clone size are taken as reported in that table, and D and trimming were inferred from the DNA itself. This sample gives over a million clones in total; around three quarters of them show up just once. The ten largest clones take up around 0.47% of the sample.

Healthy HIV-negative adults with no recently reported acute infections or vaccinations were included as donors. Every donor was a Caucasian adult living in Nashville, Tennessee, USA. CD4+ T cells were enriched through magnetic negative selection, after which naive cells were positively selected on CD45RA and the remaining negative fraction served as the memory subset. Blood was obtained by leukapheresis, after which PBMCs were separated by Ficoll-Histopaque density gradient centrifugation and cryopreserved in liquid nitrogen vapor phase. Analytical flow cytometry was used to check the purity and quantity of each magnetically sorted T cell population. Genomic DNA was isolated from every sorted fraction and measured by UV absorbance on a Nanodrop 2000c. This sequence originates from a man aged 18 to 30 in good health. Some clones in this sample may be carry-over from other donors' samples. The sample taken for sequencing was memory CD4+ T cells from PBMCs. The meaning of the sample's cell subset or site label: CD45RA-negative fraction.

The DNA reads TGTGCCAGCGGGGATCCGTCAGAGACCCAGTACTTC. Its coded protein is CASGDPSETQYF. The sequence is built from TRBV2 and TRBJ2-5, with no reliable assignment of the D segment. Including cysteine and phenylalanine, the CDR3 has 12 amino acids. Only the CDR3 region is kept as DNA, spanning 36 bases read in frame from base 1. Relative to germline, V is 8 bases shorter and J is 4 bases shorter, with 11 bases between their ends. Sequences SNHLY (CDR1) and FYNNEI (CDR2) are obtained from the germline V gene.